The TCR beta chain under discussion was sequenced for a study of cytomegalovirus exposure and HLA in healthy donors. Germline lookup yields CDR1 LGHNA and CDR2 YNFKEQ. J gave up 3 bases and V 0 bases, and 6 bases lay outside the gene matches. This CDR3 has 17 amino acids. The primer mix had 60 Vbeta and 13 Jbeta primers. The data were produced by immunoSEQ multiplex PCR, yet TCRdb's version contains in-frame clones alone and is incomplete. The repertoire includes roughly 150,000 clones, around 70% of them detected once, and about 4.7% sits in the top ten. The source is a man aged 18 to 29 in good health and CMV-seropositive. This chain connects TRBV4-2 to TRBJ2-1, with 9 bases matching TRBD2. The specimen was PBMCs. In DNA form, the CDR3 reads TGTGCCAGCAGCCAAGAGTATGGTAGCGGGAGCTACAATGAGCAGTTCTTC. Translated: CASSQEYGSGSYNEQFF.